One sample yielded the 15 T cell receptor beta chains listed below, sequenced in a study of blood T cell repertoires in COVID-19. Clones were read by immunoSEQ multiplex PCR, and TCRdb kept only the in-frame ones, dropping some. The table records approximately 140,000 clones, approximately 89% of them present only once. The sequenced material came from peripheral blood. All receptors derive from a human donor in a cohort sampled during active COVID-19.

This clone appeared a single time. The chain is built from TRBV18 and TRBJ1-1; TRBD1 is a possible D gene (5 bases). Germline V gives CDR1 KGHSH, CDR2 LQKENI. Trimming took off 3 bases at V and 5 bases at J, with 10 bases between the two ends. The CDR3 extends over 13 amino acids. CDR3 loop: CASSPQGGTEAFF. For the CDR3, the DNA is TGTGCCAGCTCACCTCAGGGAGGTACTGAAGCTTTCTTT. The variable domain in full, with the rest retrieved from reference TRBV18 and TRBJ1-1, is NAGVMQNPRHLVRRRGQEARLRCSPMKGHSHVYWYRQLPEEGLKFMVYLQKENIIDESGMPKERFSAEFPKEGPSILRIQQVVRGDSAAYFCASSPQGGTEAFFGQGTRLTVV.

The V gene is TRBV9, the J gene TRBJ2-1; possible D gene TRBD1, 6 bases. Per germline, CDR1 SGDLS and CDR2 YYNGEE. This CDR3 contains 16 residues. Trimming left V 1 base short and J 0 bases short, with 11 bases between. In nucleotides, the CDR3 is TGTGCCAGCAGCGTAATGGGGGACACCTCCTACAATGAGCAGTTCTTC. Protein sequence: CASSVMGDTSYNEQFF.

The chain has TRBV4-1 and TRBJ1-2; no definite D call. The CDR3 covers 16 residues. The V end was cut by 0 bases, the J end by 4 bases, with 15 bases between. CDR1 and CDR2 from the germline V gene are MGHRA and YSYEKL. DNA of the CDR3: TGCGCCAGCAGCCAAGATGCACAGCCCAGTCCCTATGGCTACACCTTC. Encoded protein: CASSQDAQPSPYGYTF.

This rearrangement joins TRBV7-2 to TRBJ2-7; 8 bases align to TRBD1. The CDR3 covers 15 residues. The germline CDR1 and CDR2 sequences are SGHTA and FQGNSA. Trimming cost V 1 base and J 5 bases; bases outside gene matches: 7. CDR3 residues: CASSLERTGSHEQYF. Here the CDR3 DNA reads TGTGCCAGCAGCTTAGAGAGGACAGGGTCCCACGAGCAGTACTTC.

The gene calls are TRBV5-4 and TRBJ2-1, with TRBD2 identical over 10 bases. There are 18 residues in the CDR3. CDR1 SGHNT and CDR2 YYREEE come from the germline V gene (reference sequence). V lost 0 bases to trimming and J lost 0 bases; unmatched junction nucleotides: 6. The CDR3 spells CASSLAVLAGSSYNEQFF. The CDR3 region has the DNA TGTGCCAGCAGCTTGGCCGTACTAGCGGGGAGCTCCTACAATGAGCAGTTCTTC.

The chain carries TRBV10-3 and TRBJ2-3; D possibly corresponds to TRBD2 (6 bases). This CDR3 comprises 19 residues. Germline assignment: CDR1 ENHRY and CDR2 SYGVKD. V lost 4 bases and J 0 bases, leaving 23 bases between the germline ends. CDR3 sequence: CAISAGDAPYYSSTDTQYF. In DNA form, the CDR3 reads TGTGCCATCAGTGCGGGGGACGCACCCTATTATTCTAGCACAGATACGCAGTATTTT.

The chain recombines TRBV12-3 or TRBV12-4 with TRBJ2-3; D call uncertain. The germline V and J ends were trimmed by 3 bases and 6 bases, with 7 bases remaining between them. CDR3 length: 12 amino acids. The DNA of the CDR3 is TGTGCCAGCAGTTTTATCCGGGATACGCAGTATTTT. Its protein is CASSFIRDTQYF.

The chain combines TRBV14 with TRBJ2-1; 9 nucleotides agree with TRBD1. Looked up from germline, CDR1 is SGHDN and CDR2 is FVKESK. Trimming cost V 1 base and J 6 bases; bases outside gene matches: 7. This CDR3 is built from 16 residues. The DNA for the CDR3 is TGTGCCAGCAGCCAAGCTTGGGGACAGGGAAGCAATGAGCAGTTCTTC. Translation gives CASSQAWGQGSNEQFF.

This clone is labeled as medium-sized (0.01 to 0.1%). CDR3 in amino acids: CAWSDPGTGYGYTF. The DNA for the CDR3 is TGTGCCTGGAGTGATCCCGGGACAGGGTATGGCTACACCTTC. The chain recombines TRBV30 with TRBJ1-2; TRBD1 matches 9 bases. Germline CDR1 GTSNPN, CDR2 SVGIG (reference sequence). Trimming took 1 base from V and 5 from J; bases not matched to a gene: 5. The CDR3 runs 14 residues.

The chain uses TRBV4-3 and TRBJ2-4, with 7 bases that match TRBD1. Per the germline V gene, CDR1 is LGHNA and CDR2 is YSLEER. V shed 0 bases, J shed 3 bases, and the junction held 17 bases outside the gene matches. The CDR3 covers 20 residues. The CDR3 loop reads CASSQDPDIQGWEDKNIQYF. The CDR3 DNA reads TGCGCCAGCAGCCAAGACCCGGATATACAGGGGTGGGAAGACAAAAACATTCAGTACTTC.

The chain couples TRBV19 to TRBJ1-1; 7 positions agree with TRBD1. CDR3 length equals 15 residues. The ends lost 4 bases at V and 0 bases at J; junction bases unmatched: 5. The germline V gene encodes CDR1 LNHDA and CDR2 SQIVND (reference sequence). The CDR3 is CASSKGDRVNTEAFF. The CDR3 coding sequence is TGTGCCAGTAGTAAGGGGGACAGAGTGAACACTGAAGCTTTCTTT.

The chain couples TRBV6-2 or TRBV6-3 to TRBJ2-1, with TRBD2 matching 13 bases. V trimming: 5 bases; J trimming: 8 bases; junction bases outside the gene matches: 3. The germline V gene encodes CDR1 MNHEY and CDR2 SVGEGT. The CDR3 loop spans 14 amino acids. Here the CDR3 DNA reads TGTGCCAGCAGTCGACTAGCGGGGGGTTATGAGCAGTTCTTC. Protein sequence: CASSRLAGGYEQFF.

This clone showed up just once. The chain recombines TRBV5-4 with TRBJ2-5, with D perhaps TRBD2 (6 bases). V lost 1 base and J lost 5, with 12 bases in between. The CDR3 covers 14 residues. Germline V gives CDR1 SGHNT, CDR2 YYREEE (reference sequence). In DNA form, the CDR3 reads TGTGCCAGCAGCTTGCGGGCGGGGCCGGAGACCCAGTACTTC. Its protein product is CASSLRAGPETQYF.

This clone showed up just once. The CDR3 loop is CSASSRGRRDTQYF. The CDR3, as DNA: TGCAGTGCTAGTTCGAGGGGGCGGAGGGATACGCAGTATTTT. The chain recombines TRBV20-1 with TRBJ2-3; 7 nucleotides match TRBD1. This CDR3 contains 14 residues. Per germline, CDR1 DFQATT and CDR2 SNEGSKA (reference sequence). V lost 3 bases, J lost 6 bases, and 9 bases stayed unmatched.

This sequence joins TRBV19 and TRBJ1-4; weak D call: TRBD1 (5 bases). Trimming took off 5 bases at V and 8 bases at J, with 15 bases between the two ends. The CDR3 totals 14 residues. Germline CDR1 and CDR2: LNHDA and SQIVND (reference sequence). CDR3 bases: TGTGCCAGTAGTCGTGGGGGGTTTGGGGAAAAACTGTTTTTT. Its protein is CASSRGGFGEKLFF.